The next 22 T cell receptor beta chains were all read from a single sample in a study of cytomegalovirus exposure and HLA in healthy donors (dated by TCRdb to 2017 to 2019). Libraries were prepared through the immunoSEQ multiplex PCR assay. For the multiplex PCR, a mixture combining 60 forward primers for TCR Vbeta segments and 13 reverse primers for TCR Jbeta segments was used. As stored in TCRdb, this immuneACCESS dataset retains in-frame rearrangements with V and J assigned. A fraction of the clones does not appear; measured against another copy, unresolved V genes explain less than half of the discrepancy, and the remainder lacks a known reason. The table for this sample lists 150,000 to 200,000 clones; 82% of them were counted only once. The ten largest account for more than 0.75% of the sample. What was sequenced was PBMCs. Every receptor here comes from a girl aged 2-15 years in good health and CMV-seropositive.

V gene TRBV30 combines with J gene TRBJ2-3; TRBD2 matches at 7 bases. J lost 3 bases, V lost 1 base, and 7 bases had no gene match. CDR1 is GTSNPN and CDR2 is SVGIG in the germline V gene (reference sequence). CDR3 size: 15 residues. CDR3 DNA: TGTGCCTGGAGTGAACTAGCGACGGGGACAGATACGCAGTATTTT. Protein sequence: CAWSELATGTDTQYF.

V and J are TRBV6-5 and TRBJ1-1, with TRBD1 as a possible D gene (6 bases). The CDR3 is 15 residues long. Trimming cost V 5 bases and J 1 base, with 14 bases left between them. CDR1 is MNHEY, CDR2 SVGAGI, per germline. The CDR3 DNA sequence: TGTGCCAGCAGTACCAGACAGGCTTCGAACACTGAAGCTTTCTTT. Translation gives CASSTRQASNTEAFF.

The chain has TRBV9 and TRBJ2-3, with TRBD2 identical over 12 bases. Germline CDR1 and CDR2: SGDLS and YYNGEE. The CDR3 runs to 16 residues. V lost 4 bases to trimming and J lost 4 bases; unmatched junction nucleotides: 7. The CDR3 protein is CASSSRTSGISDTQYF. The DNA for the CDR3 is TGTGCCAGCAGCTCCAGGACTAGCGGGATCTCAGATACGCAGTATTTT.

V usage is TRBV11-2 and J usage is TRBJ2-7, with 9 bases matching TRBD2. The ends lost 3 bases at V and 5 bases at J; junction bases unmatched: 11. Germline values: CDR1 SGHAT, CDR2 FQNNGV. This CDR3 is built from 16 residues. The CDR3 sequence: CASSFTGTSIYNEQYF. The DNA of the CDR3 is TGTGCCAGCAGCTTTACCGGGACTAGCATTTACAACGAGCAGTACTTC.

The chain links TRBV10-3 to TRBJ1-1; tentative D call: TRBD1 (5 bases). The CDR3 length is 14 residues. CDR1 is ENHRY and CDR2 is SYGVKD in the germline V gene. Trimming pared 4 bases from V and 0 bases from J, leaving 9 bases between. The DNA for the CDR3 is TGTGCCATCAGTGTGGGGGGTATGAACACTGAAGCTTTCTTT. Protein product: CAISVGGMNTEAFF.

The chain combines TRBV4-2 with TRBJ2-1; 7 bases line up with TRBD2. After removal of 3 bases from V and 3 bases from J, the junction contained 11 bases not matched to a gene. CDR1 is LGHNA and CDR2 is YNFKEQ in the germline V gene. There are 17 residues in the CDR3. The CDR3 spells CASSHSPLAGDYNEQFF. The CDR3 DNA reads TGTGCCAGCAGCCACTCCCCCTTAGCGGGCGACTACAATGAGCAGTTCTTC.

The rearrangement uses TRBV28 and TRBJ1-4; D uncertain. CDR3 size: 15 residues. Germline V CDR1 and CDR2: MDHEN, SYDVKM. Trimming stripped 5 bases from V and 2 bases from J, with 12 bases between. DNA for the CDR3: TGTGCCAGCAGTGGATCCGGGGTTACTAATGAAAAACTGTTTTTT. Protein sequence: CASSGSGVTNEKLFF.

The chain recombines TRBV6-1 with TRBJ1-5, with D maybe TRBD1 (6 bases). Between the trimmed V and J ends, which lost 6 bases and 6 bases, there was a span of 15 bases. CDR1 MNHNS and CDR2 SASEGT come from the germline V gene. The CDR3 has 14 amino acids. The CDR3 DNA sequence: TGTGCCAGCAGATCCAGGGGTTCTCGTCAGCCCCAGCATTTT. The encoded protein is CASRSRGSRQPQHF.

The rearrangement joins TRBV18 to TRBJ2-4; 9 bases map to TRBD1. The V gene end was trimmed by 1 base and the J gene end by 4 bases; junction bases not matched to a gene: 5. This CDR3 has 16 amino acids. The germline V gene encodes CDR1 KGHSH and CDR2 LQKENI. CDR3 loop: CASSPLDGTGKNIQYF. In nucleotides, the CDR3 is TGTGCCAGCTCACCACTAGACGGGACAGGGAAAAACATTCAGTACTTC.

The chain carries TRBV4-1 and TRBJ1-3; weak D call: TRBD1 (6 bases). Trimming left V 1 base short and J 7 bases short, with 14 bases between. The germline CDR1 and CDR2 sequences are MGHRA and YSYEKL. This CDR3 has 15 residues. The CDR3 DNA follows: TGCGCCAGCAGCCAAGGGGAATGGGGGCCGAACACCATATATTTT. Translated, it gives CASSQGEWGPNTIYF.

J is TRBJ2-6 and V is TRBV4-1, with 14 bases identical to TRBD2. CDR3 length: 18 amino acids. The V gene's germline CDR1 is MGHRA and CDR2 YSYEKL. The junction had 4 bases not matched to a gene; V was cut back by 4 bases and J by 2 bases. CDR3 nucleotide sequence: TGCGCCAGCAGCCGACTAGCGGGAGGGCCTCCTGGGGCCAACGTCCTGACTTTC. Translation: CASSRLAGGPPGANVLTF.

The rearrangement joins TRBV11-2 to TRBJ1-3; D gene ambiguous. Germline V lookup: CDR1 SGHAT, CDR2 FQNNGV. The CDR3 loop spans 17 amino acids. The V gene lost 3 bases and the J gene lost 7 bases, with 22 bases spanning the gap. This CDR3 reads CASSLDRGARWVNTIYF. The CDR3 nucleotides are TGTGCCAGCAGCTTGGACCGGGGAGCCCGGTGGGTGAACACCATATATTTT.

V is TRBV7-8 and J is TRBJ1-1; D is ambiguous. V was trimmed by 2 bases and J by 1 base, leaving 5 bases between them. Germline V gene sequence: CDR1 SGHVS, CDR2 FQNEAQ. The CDR3 totals 13 residues. The CDR3 coding sequence is TGTGCCAGCAGCTTATCCGGGAACACTGAAGCTTTCTTT. Encoded protein: CASSLSGNTEAFF.

This chain connects TRBV6-6 to TRBJ2-3, with TRBD1 identical over 8 bases. The V segment lost 6 bases and the J segment 2 bases; nucleotides outside the gene matches: 7. The CDR3 length is 15 residues. The germline V gene encodes CDR1 MNHNY and CDR2 SVGAGI (reference sequence). The CDR3 nucleotides read TGTGCCAGCAGCCCCGGACAGGGCGTCACAGATACGCAGTATTTT. Its translation is CASSPGQGVTDTQYF.

V gene TRBV2 combines with J gene TRBJ1-5; 8 nucleotides match TRBD1. This CDR3 has 15 residues. V shed 4 bases and J 2 bases; nucleotides not matched to a gene: 4. Germline loops: CDR1 SNHLY, CDR2 FYNNEI. The CDR3 DNA reads TGTGCCAGCAGTGCAGGGACAGGTGGCAATCAGCCCCAGCATTTT. Its protein product is CASSAGTGGNQPQHF. The variable domain in full, completed from reference TRBV2 and TRBJ1-5, reads EPEVTQTPSHQVTQMGQEVILRCVPISNHLYFYWYRQILGQKVEFLVSFYNNEISEKSEIFDDQFSVERPDGSNFTLKIRSTKLEDSAMYFCASSAGTGGNQPQHFGDGTRLSIL.

The genes are TRBV30 and TRBJ1-5; D gene unclear. The germline V and J ends were trimmed by 2 bases and 2 bases, with 7 bases remaining between them. The CDR3 sequence is 13 residues long. Germline V gene data show CDR1 as GTSNPN and CDR2 as SVGIG (reference sequence). CDR3 sequence: CAWSRSRNQPQHF. As DNA, the CDR3 is TGTGCCTGGAGTCGGTCTCGCAATCAGCCCCAGCATTTT. The full variable domain, in which reference TRBV30 and TRBJ1-5 provide the parts outside the CDR3, is SQTIHQWPATLVQPVGSPLSLECTVEGTSNPNLYWYRQAAGRGLQLLFYSVGIGQISSEVPQNLSASRPQDRQFILSSKKLLLSDSGFYLCAWSRSRNQPQHFGDGTRLSIL.

The CDR3 loop is CASSDRDREDEKLFF. The CDR3 DNA reads TGTGCCAGCAGTGACCGGGACAGGGAGGACGAAAAACTGTTTTTT. V and J are TRBV2 and TRBJ1-4; the match to TRBD1 covers 9 bases. CDR1 is SNHLY, CDR2 FYNNEI, per germline. The ends lost 3 bases at V and 8 bases at J; junction bases unmatched: 7. The CDR3 is 15 amino acids.

The chain carries TRBV27 and TRBJ2-7; 9 bases match TRBD1. The junction had 4 bases not matched to a gene; V was cut back by 6 bases and J by 1 base. Germline CDR1 is MNHEY and CDR2 is SMNVEV (reference sequence). The CDR3 runs 14 residues. The CDR3 coding sequence is TGTGCCAGCAGACCGACAGGGGGGTCCTACGAGCAGTACTTC. The encoded protein is CASRPTGGSYEQYF.

This chain uses TRBV5-1 with TRBJ2-7; 8 bases fit TRBD1. CDR3 length: 15 amino acids. In germline, CDR1 is SGHRS, CDR2 YFSETQ. J lost 4 bases, V lost 0 bases, and 6 bases had no gene match. CDR3 coding DNA: TGCGCCAGCAGCTTGGAGCAGGGGGCAGTATACGAGCAGTACTTC. Encoded protein: CASSLEQGAVYEQYF.

The rearrangement uses TRBV27 and TRBJ2-1; TRBD1 matches at 7 bases. The CDR3 extends over 12 amino acids. The trim removed 4 bases at V and 12 bases at J, leaving 6 bases unmatched. Germline values: CDR1 MNHEY, CDR2 SMNVEV (reference sequence). CDR3 region: CASSYLRDRQFF. As DNA, the CDR3 is TGTGCCAGCAGTTACCTCCGGGACAGGCAGTTCTTC.

The gene calls are TRBV18 and TRBJ1-2, with a weak D call TRBD1 (6 bases). The CDR3 length is 15 residues. The V gene lost 5 bases and the J gene lost 2 bases, with 15 bases spanning the gap. Germline values: CDR1 KGHSH, CDR2 LQKENI. Here the CDR3 DNA reads TGTGCCAGCTCAGTTCCGGGACAACTAAACTATGGCTACACCTTC. Protein sequence: CASSVPGQLNYGYTF. The full variable domain, with the rest looked up from reference TRBV18 and TRBJ1-2, is NAGVMQNPRHLVRRRGQEARLRCSPMKGHSHVYWYRQLPEEGLKFMVYLQKENIIDESGMPKERFSAEFPKEGPSILRIQQVVRGDSAAYFCASSVPGQLNYGYTFGSGTRLTVV.

The chain couples TRBV6-5 to TRBJ2-7; TRBD2 agrees at 8 bases. Germline CDR1 MNHEY, CDR2 SVGAGI. The CDR3 totals 14 residues. V shed 0 bases and J 4 bases; nucleotides not matched to a gene: 2. This chain's CDR3 is CASSYSASGYEQYF. The CDR3 region has the DNA TGTGCCAGCAGTTACTCAGCTAGCGGGTACGAGCAGTACTTC.